The 24 T cell receptor beta chains below were found in one sample sequenced in a study of T-cell memory formation after mild COVID-19. From the 5' RACE reads, TCRdb called clonotypes with MiXCR, one entry per CDR3 protein. This sample has hundreds of thousands of distinct CDR3 sequences, with 28% found just once. What was sequenced was PBMCs or a T cell subset sorted from them (not recorded which). Every receptor here comes from an adult woman who had mild COVID-19 (a few samples of this study predate the infection). Cell type and time point are not known.

The chain couples TRBV6-1 to TRBJ2-1; no clear D. Per the germline V gene, CDR1 is MNHNS and CDR2 is SASEGT. The CDR3 consists of 13 residues. V dropped 5 bases and J dropped 7 bases, with 12 bases sitting between them. CDR3: CASSYGRGNEQFF. In DNA form, the CDR3 reads TGTGCCAGCAGTTACGGACGTGGAAATGAGCAGTTCTTC.

The chain links TRBV7-2 to TRBJ2-3; D is unclear. V dropped 0 bases and J dropped 2 bases, with 12 bases sitting between them. CDR3 length: 16 amino acids. CDR1 is SGHTA and CDR2 is FQGNSA in the germline V gene. The CDR3, as DNA: TGTGCCAGCAGCTTAGCGCAAGGTGGCTACACAGATACGCAGTATTTT. Amino acids: CASSLAQGGYTDTQYF.

The rearrangement links TRBV29-1 to TRBJ2-7, with 10 bases matching TRBD1. Germline loops: CDR1 SQVTM, CDR2 ANQGSEA. Unmatched junction bases numbered 10, after V lost 8 bases and J lost 3 bases. CDR3 length: 14 residues. As DNA, the CDR3 is TGCAGCTATAGCCGAGGACAGGGGGACTACGAGCAGTACTTC. Amino acid sequence: CSYSRGQGDYEQYF.

This clonotype was seen more than once but under ten times. The rearrangement uses TRBV20-1 and TRBJ2-4; TRBD1 matches 8 bases. The germline V gene encodes CDR1 DFQATT and CDR2 SNEGSKA (reference sequence). Trimming at V came to 5 bases and at J to 8 bases, leaving 11 bases not matched to a gene. The CDR3 is 14 amino acids. DNA of the CDR3: TGCAGTGCTCCCCGTCCCGGGACAGGTTACATTCAGTACTTC. It codes for CSAPRPGTGYIQYF.

The V and J genes are TRBV5-6 and TRBJ2-2; perhaps TRBD1 as D (5 bases). There are 15 residues in the CDR3. V lost 0 bases to trimming and J lost 4 bases, with 10 bases between them. CDR1 and CDR2 (germline): SGHDT, YYEEEE. CDR3: CASSLVDILTGELFF. The DNA for the CDR3 is TGTGCCAGCAGCTTGGTGGACATTCTCACCGGGGAGCTGTTTTTT. The full variable domain, rest sourced from reference TRBV5-6 and TRBJ2-2, is DAGVTQSPTHLIKTRGQQVTLRCSPKSGHDTVSWYQQALGQGPQFIFQYYEEEERQRGNFPDRFSGHQFPNYSSELNVNALLLGDSALYLCASSLVDILTGELFFGEGSRLTVL.

This clonotype was counted at least ten times. The chain employs TRBV12-3 or TRBV12-4 and TRBJ2-1, with D perhaps assigned TRBD1 or TRBD2 (5 bases each). This CDR3 region has 14 residues. Trimming cost V 2 bases and J 2 bases, with 7 bases left between them. CDR3 region: CASSLSGPYNEQFF. DNA of the CDR3: TGTGCCAGCAGTTTATCGGGGCCCTACAATGAGCAGTTCTTC.

This clonotype has at least ten counts. The chain couples TRBV12-3 or TRBV12-4 to TRBJ1-5, with 9 bases matching TRBD1. The CDR3 runs 17 residues. Trimming at V came to 5 bases and at J to 2 bases, leaving 10 bases not matched to a gene. CDR3 loop: CASSKMTGGFGNQPQHF. The CDR3 DNA sequence: TGTGCCAGCAGTAAAATGACAGGGGGATTTGGCAATCAGCCCCAGCATTTT.

This rearrangement joins TRBV3-1 to TRBJ2-7; 7 nucleotides match TRBD2. Germline V lookup: CDR1 LGHDT, CDR2 YNNKEL (reference sequence). Trimming cost V 5 bases and J 2 bases; bases outside gene matches: 3. CDR3 length: 13 residues. The CDR3 region is CASSVAGPYEQYF. CDR3 nucleotides: TGTGCCAGCAGCGTAGCGGGTCCCTACGAGCAGTACTTC.

The V and J genes are TRBV14 and TRBJ1-2, with 7 bases lining up with TRBD1. The CDR3 runs 14 residues. The ends lost 3 bases at V and 8 bases at J; junction bases unmatched: 9. Germline V gene sequence: CDR1 SGHDN, CDR2 FVKESK. This chain's CDR3 is CASSQHRGRAGYTF. The CDR3 nucleotides are TGTGCCAGCAGCCAGCACAGGGGACGGGCCGGCTACACCTTC. The variable domain in full, completed from reference TRBV14 and TRBJ1-2, reads EAGVTQFPSHSVIEKGQTVTLRCDPISGHDNLYWYRRVMGKEIKFLLHFVKESKQDESGMPNNRFLAERTGGTYSTLKVQPAELEDSGVYFCASSQHRGRAGYTFGSGTRLTVV.

This sequence joins TRBV19 and TRBJ1-1; tentatively, D is TRBD1 (6 bases). Germline V gene sequence: CDR1 LNHDA, CDR2 SQIVND (reference sequence). The V gene lost 9 bases and the J gene lost 2 bases, with 13 bases spanning the gap. The CDR3 contains 13 residues. As DNA, the CDR3 is TGTGCCAGCCAGTCGGGGGGCAACACTGAAGCTTTCTTT. Translating gives CASQSGGNTEAFF.

V usage is TRBV3-1 and J usage is TRBJ1-5; D is unclear. The CDR3 is 14 residues long. The V gene's germline CDR1 is LGHDT and CDR2 YNNKEL (reference sequence). The V end was cut by 0 bases, the J end by 4 bases, with 7 bases between. The CDR3 nucleotides read TGTGCCAGCAGCCAAGAGGGCAGGAATCAGCCCCAGCATTTT. It specifies CASSQEGRNQPQHF.

This clonotype was counted a few times. The genes are TRBV11-2 and TRBJ2-5, with D possibly called TRBD1 or TRBD2 (5 bases each). The CDR3 is 15 amino acids. Germline V CDR1 and CDR2: SGHAT, FQNNGV. V lost 6 bases, J lost 2 bases, and 16 bases lay in between. The CDR3 nucleotides read TGTGCCAGCAGACCATTCAGAGGGGAACAAGAGACCCAGTACTTC. Amino acids: CASRPFRGEQETQYF.

This clonotype was seen at least ten times. The chain couples TRBV7-2 to TRBJ2-3, with D perhaps TRBD1 (7 bases). The CDR3 runs to 15 residues. V lost 5 bases, J lost 1 base, and 13 bases lay in between. The germline V gene has CDR1 SGHTA and CDR2 FQGNSA. For the CDR3, the DNA is TGTGCCAGCAGCGCAGGCGGGACAGGCACAGATACGCAGTATTTT. Residues: CASSAGGTGTDTQYF.

The chain joins TRBV10-3 to TRBJ2-3; 12 positions agree with TRBD2. V dropped 11 bases and J dropped 2; count of bases not matched to a gene: 8. Germline CDR1 reads ENHRY; CDR2 reads SYGVKD. CDR3 length equals 15 residues. CDR3 amino acids: CAVASGGVSTDTQYF. In nucleotides, the CDR3 is TGTGCCGTCGCTAGCGGGGGGGTTTCCACAGATACGCAGTATTTT.

This clonotype was detected a few times. J is TRBJ2-7 and V is TRBV5-1; a possible D gene is TRBD1 (6 bases). V lost 0 bases and J 2 bases, leaving 15 bases between the germline ends. This CDR3 contains 16 residues. Germline V gene data show CDR1 as SGHRS and CDR2 as YFSETQ. CDR3: CASSLAPDSKTYEQYF. For the CDR3, the DNA is TGCGCCAGCAGCTTGGCGCCGGACAGCAAAACCTACGAGCAGTACTTC.

This clonotype was found a few times. The V call is TRBV5-1, the J call TRBJ2-7, with TRBD1 matching over 9 bases. There are 15 residues in the CDR3. CDR1 is SGHRS and CDR2 is YFSETQ in the germline V gene. The trim removed 7 bases at V and 5 bases at J, leaving 13 bases unmatched. CDR3 in DNA: TGCGCCAGCGCACTTGACGGACAGGGGTGGAACGAGCAGTACTTC. Its translation is CASALDGQGWNEQYF. Filled out from reference TRBV5-1 and TRBJ2-7, the complete variable domain reads KAGVTQTPRYLIKTRGQQVTLSCSPISGHRSVSWYQQTPGQGLQFLFEYFSETQRNKGNFPGRFSGRQFSNSRSEMNVSTLELGDSALYLCASALDGQGWNEQYFGPGTRLTVT.

The chain is built from TRBV30 and TRBJ2-7; TRBD2 is a possible D gene (6 bases). Trimming left V 1 base short and J 2 bases short, with 15 bases between. The CDR3 loop spans 15 amino acids. Germline V gives CDR1 GTSNPN, CDR2 SVGIG (reference sequence). CDR3 DNA sequence: TGTGCCTGGAGTGCCCAGAGTGGAGGGGCCTACGAGCAGTACTTC. Amino acids: CAWSAQSGGAYEQYF.

This chain links TRBV5-1 with TRBJ1-1; maybe TRBD1 (5 bases). Trimming cost V 1 base and J 3 bases, with 13 bases left between them. The germline CDR1 and CDR2 sequences are SGHRS and YFSETQ. This CDR3 is built from 15 residues. CDR3 nucleotides: TGCGCCAGCAGCTTGTCAGGGATCCCCGACACTGAAGCTTTCTTT. This encodes CASSLSGIPDTEAFF.

The chain is built from TRBV7-2 and TRBJ2-2, with D unclear. Trimming pared 2 bases from V and 1 base from J, leaving 14 bases between. The CDR3 has 17 amino acids. The germline CDR1 and CDR2 sequences are SGHTA and FQGNSA. CDR3 in DNA: TGTGCCAGCAGCTTAACCTTTGCTGGAAAGAACACCGGGGAGCTGTTTTTT. This codes for CASSLTFAGKNTGELFF.

This chain uses TRBV7-9 with TRBJ2-7; 11 bases agree with TRBD1. Trimming at V came to 1 base and at J to 3 bases, leaving 11 bases not matched to a gene. Germline V gene lookup returns CDR1 SEHNR and CDR2 FQNEAQ (reference sequence). This CDR3 has 18 residues. The CDR3 sequence is CASSLGYLTGTGGYEQYF. The CDR3 DNA reads TGTGCCAGCAGCTTAGGATATCTCACCGGGACAGGGGGCTACGAGCAGTACTTC. Full variable domain (outside the CDR3, taken from reference TRBV7-9 and TRBJ2-7): DTGVSQNPRHKITKRGQNVTFRCDPISEHNRLYWYRQTLGQGPEFLTYFQNEAQLEKSRLLSDRFSAERPKGSFSTLEIQRTEQGDSAMYLCASSLGYLTGTGGYEQYFGPGTRLTVT.

This chain uses TRBV6-5 with TRBJ1-1, with TRBD1 as a possible D gene (5 bases). CDR1 MNHEY and CDR2 SVGAGI come from the germline V gene. V was trimmed by 7 bases and J by 8 bases, leaving 29 bases between them. CDR3 length: 17 residues. CDR3: CASTSAGLRTAQREAFF. The CDR3 nucleotides are TGTGCCAGCACCTCGGCGGGACTCCGGACCGCTCAGCGAGAAGCTTTCTTT.

The chain recombines TRBV4-3 with TRBJ1-1; tentatively, D is TRBD1 (5 bases). Deletions cut 1 base from V and 3 bases from J, with 12 bases between. CDR3 length equals 15 residues. Germline V lookup: CDR1 LGHNA, CDR2 YSLEER. CDR3 nucleotides: TGCGCCAGCAGCCAAGGGACAACCCCGGACACTGAAGCTTTCTTT. Encoded protein: CASSQGTTPDTEAFF.

The gene calls are TRBV6-5 and TRBJ2-5; TRBD1 matches 9 bases. CDR1 and CDR2 from the germline V gene are MNHEY and SVGAGI. Trimming removed 4 bases from V and 5 bases from J; junction bases left unmatched: 5. The CDR3 runs to 14 residues. The CDR3 here is CASSWDRVRETQYF. The CDR3 DNA sequence: TGTGCCAGCAGTTGGGACAGGGTGAGGGAGACCCAGTACTTC.

This sequence joins TRBV15 and TRBJ2-1, with 9 bases aligning to TRBD2. With V trimmed by 3 bases and J by 7 bases, 7 bases remained unmatched. The germline V gene has CDR1 LNHNV and CDR2 YYDKDF (reference sequence). The CDR3 has 15 amino acids. The CDR3, as DNA: TGTGCCACCAGCAGGCTAGCGGGATTAACTAATGAGCAGTTCTTC. Translation: CATSRLAGLTNEQFF.